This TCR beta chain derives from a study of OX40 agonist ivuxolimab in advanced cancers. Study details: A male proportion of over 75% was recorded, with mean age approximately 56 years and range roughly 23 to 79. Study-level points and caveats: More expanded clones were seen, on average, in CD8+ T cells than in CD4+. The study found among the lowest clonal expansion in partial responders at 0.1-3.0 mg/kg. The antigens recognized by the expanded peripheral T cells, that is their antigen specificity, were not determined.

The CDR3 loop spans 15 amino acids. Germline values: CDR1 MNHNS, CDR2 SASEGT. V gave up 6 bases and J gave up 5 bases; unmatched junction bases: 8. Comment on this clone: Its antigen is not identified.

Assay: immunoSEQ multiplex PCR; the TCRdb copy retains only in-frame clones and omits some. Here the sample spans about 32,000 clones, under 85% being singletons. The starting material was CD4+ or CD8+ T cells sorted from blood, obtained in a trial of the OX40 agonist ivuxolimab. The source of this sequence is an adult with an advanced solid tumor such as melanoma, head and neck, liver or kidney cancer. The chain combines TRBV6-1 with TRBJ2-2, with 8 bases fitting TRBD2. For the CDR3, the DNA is TGTGCCAGCAGGGATGCGGGGGGCCGGACCGGGGAGCTGTTTTTT. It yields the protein CASRDAGGRTGELFF.